This entry lists 32 T cell receptor beta chains sequenced from one sample in a study of blood T cell repertoires in COVID-19. Assay: immunoSEQ multiplex PCR; the TCRdb copy retains only in-frame clones and omits some. Of 410,000 or so clones in the sample, approximately 89% were seen once. Specimen: peripheral blood. The receptor set was obtained from a woman in her forties with COVID-19, enrolled during active disease.

V is TRBV5-1 and J is TRBJ1-3; 7 nucleotides agree with TRBD1. This CDR3 comprises 13 residues. V shed 4 bases, J shed 8 bases, and the junction held 6 bases outside the gene matches. Germline assignment: CDR1 SGHRS and CDR2 YFSETQ. CDR3 DNA sequence: TGCGCCAGCAGCCGGGGACAGACGGACACCATATATTTT. It yields the protein CASSRGQTDTIYF.

The rearrangement uses TRBV30 and TRBJ1-4, with 12 nucleotides matching TRBD1. V lost 5 bases, J lost 11 bases, and 9 bases stayed unmatched. Germline V gene lookup returns CDR1 GTSNPN and CDR2 SVGIG (reference sequence). This CDR3 contains 14 residues. The CDR3 is CAWERDRGHRKLFF. CDR3 DNA sequence: TGTGCCTGGGAACGGGACAGGGGGCATAGGAAACTGTTTTTT.

CDR3: CASSSLGGGNSPLHF. CDR3 DNA: TGTGCCAGCTCAAGCCTGGGAGGGGGGAATTCACCCCTCCACTTT. The chain has TRBV18 and TRBJ1-6; D perhaps matches TRBD1 (6 bases). CDR1 and CDR2 from the germline V gene are KGHSH and LQKENI. Trimming left V 5 bases short and J 7 bases short, with 15 bases between. This CDR3 contains 15 residues. Together with reference TRBV18 and TRBJ1-6, the CDR3 gives the full variable domain: NAGVMQNPRHLVRRRGQEARLRCSPMKGHSHVYWYRQLPEEGLKFMVYLQKENIIDESGMPKERFSAEFPKEGPSILRIQQVVRGDSAAYFCASSSLGGGNSPLHFGNGTRLTVT.

This chain links TRBV2 with TRBJ1-1; 7 nucleotides line up with TRBD1. CDR1 and CDR2 (germline): SNHLY, FYNNEI. There are 15 residues in the CDR3. With 2 bases clipped from V and 5 bases from J, the junction kept 8 bases outside the gene matches. The DNA of the CDR3 is TGTGCCAGCAGTGAAACAGGGGCCGGAAGGACTGAAGCTTTCTTT. It translates to CASSETGAGRTEAFF.

This sequence joins TRBV11-2 and TRBJ2-1, with 7 positions matching TRBD2. Trimming removed 2 bases from V and 16 bases from J; junction bases left unmatched: 23. The CDR3 runs to 17 residues. Germline assignment: CDR1 SGHAT and CDR2 FQNNGV. The CDR3 spells CASSLRLWRERAVLAFF. CDR3 coding DNA: TGTGCCAGCAGCTTAAGGTTGTGGCGGGAGAGGGCCGTCCTAGCTTTCTTC.

This chain links TRBV3-1 (or the pseudogene TRBV3-2) with TRBJ2-2, with 9 nucleotides matching TRBD1. The CDR3 extends over 16 amino acids. Looked up from germline, CDR1 is LGHDT and CDR2 is YNNKEL (reference sequence). The J segment lost 6 bases and the V segment lost 4 bases, leaving 9 bases of the junction unmatched. CDR3 amino acids: CASSPFTGTGSGELFF. The CDR3 DNA follows: TGTGCCAGCAGCCCATTTACCGGGACAGGGTCCGGGGAGCTGTTTTTT.

This clone showed up just a few times. V is TRBV6-2 or TRBV6-3 and J is TRBJ1-2, with 7 bases identical to TRBD1. Germline V gene sequence: CDR1 MNHEY, CDR2 SVGEGT. The CDR3 runs to 12 residues. The V segment lost 3 bases and the J segment 7 bases; nucleotides outside the gene matches: 2. The chain's CDR3 is CASSYKGAGYTF. In DNA, the CDR3 is TGTGCCAGCAGTTATAAGGGGGCTGGCTACACCTTC.

The genes are TRBV27 and TRBJ1-2; 9 nucleotides align to TRBD1. The CDR3 runs 14 residues. V lost 6 bases, J lost 3 bases, and 5 bases stayed unmatched. The V gene's germline CDR1 is MNHEY and CDR2 SMNVEV (reference sequence). The CDR3 DNA reads as TGTGCCAGCAGCCCACAGGGGGCAGACTATGGCTACACCTTC. Amino acids: CASSPQGADYGYTF.

This chain uses TRBV7-2 with TRBJ1-2; 9 nucleotides align to TRBD1. The germline V gene has CDR1 SGHTA and CDR2 FQGNSA. V trimming: 5 bases; J trimming: 4 bases; junction bases outside the gene matches: 14. The CDR3 contains 17 residues. The CDR3 sequence: CASSNHPGTGRAYGYTF. The CDR3 nucleotides read TGTGCCAGCAGCAATCACCCCGGGACAGGGAGGGCCTATGGCTACACCTTC.

The CDR3 is CASSLSASGRLYEQYF. The CDR3 DNA follows: TGTGCCAGCAGTTTATCGGCTAGCGGGAGGTTATACGAGCAGTACTTC. The genes are TRBV27 and TRBJ2-7; 11 bases agree with TRBD2. Germline loops: CDR1 MNHEY, CDR2 SMNVEV (reference sequence). Losses at the gene ends were 0 bases for V and 4 bases for J; bases not matched to a gene: 5. CDR3 length: 16 residues.

The chain recombines TRBV10-3 with TRBJ2-3, with TRBD2 as a possible D gene (6 bases). The CDR3 extends over 12 amino acids. The germline V and J ends were trimmed by 6 bases and 10 bases, with 14 bases remaining between them. Germline V CDR1 and CDR2: ENHRY, SYGVKD. The CDR3: CAISRSSGAQYF. As DNA, the CDR3 is TGTGCCATCAGCAGGTCTTCGGGGGCGCAGTATTTT.

In DNA, the CDR3 is TGTGCCAGCAGCCGCACAGGGGGCGAAGAGACCCAGTACTTC. Translating gives CASSRTGGEETQYF. This rearrangement joins TRBV27 to TRBJ2-5, with 9 bases matching TRBD1. This CDR3 is built from 14 residues. With 6 bases clipped from V and 3 bases from J, the junction kept 5 bases outside the gene matches. CDR1 MNHEY and CDR2 SMNVEV come from the germline V gene (reference sequence).

The chain is built from TRBV4-2 and TRBJ1-4; D possibly corresponds to TRBD1 (5 bases). Germline V lookup: CDR1 LGHNA, CDR2 YNFKEQ. This CDR3 has 14 amino acids. Trimming cost V 4 bases and J 8 bases, with 14 bases left between them. CDR3 sequence (DNA): TGTGCCAGCAGCCCACGGGCCGGGGGGGAAAAACTGTTTTTT. Amino acids: CASSPRAGGEKLFF.

CDR3 DNA: TGTGCCAGCAGCTCCGCCTTAGCTAACTATGGCTACACCTTC. It encodes CASSSALANYGYTF. The chain links TRBV7-9 to TRBJ1-2; D ambiguous. Germline V lookup: CDR1 SEHNR, CDR2 FQNEAQ (reference sequence). This CDR3 is built from 14 residues. V lost 4 bases and J 0 bases, leaving 9 bases between the germline ends.

The CDR3 nucleotides are TGTGCCAGCAGCGTCGGACAGGGTATAGGCCAGCCCCAGCATTTT. It is translated as CASSVGQGIGQPQHF. The chain links TRBV9 to TRBJ1-5; 8 nucleotides align to TRBD1. This CDR3 is 15 amino acids long. Trimming at V came to 2 bases and at J to 7 bases, leaving 8 bases not matched to a gene. CDR1 is SGDLS and CDR2 is YYNGEE in the germline V gene.

The chain recombines TRBV11-3 with TRBJ2-7; D not resolved. The V gene lost 0 bases and the J gene lost 0 bases, with 3 bases spanning the gap. CDR1 and CDR2 (germline): SGHNT, YENEEA. The CDR3 loop spans 13 amino acids. In nucleotides, the CDR3 is TGTGCCAGCAGCTTAGACAGCTCCTACGAGCAGTACTTC. It yields the protein CASSLDSSYEQYF. Based on the CDR3 plus reference TRBV11-3 and TRBJ2-7, the full variable domain is EAGVVQSPRYKIIEKKQPVAFWCNPISGHNTLYWYLQNLGQGPELLIRYENEEAVDDSQLPKDRFSAERLKGVDSTLKIQPAELGDSAVYLCASSLDSSYEQYFGPGTRLTVT.

The rearrangement links TRBV6-5 to TRBJ1-5; 11 nucleotides line up with TRBD1. This CDR3 is 14 amino acids long. V lost 5 bases to trimming and J lost 6 bases; unmatched junction nucleotides: 3. Looked up from germline, CDR1 is MNHEY and CDR2 is SVGAGI. The CDR3 sequence: CASSPGQGVQPQHF. In DNA form, the CDR3 reads TGTGCCAGCAGTCCGGGACAGGGGGTTCAGCCCCAGCATTTT.

This chain connects TRBV5-1 to TRBJ2-3; possible D gene TRBD1, 5 bases. V lost 1 base and J 2 bases, leaving 11 bases between the germline ends. Germline CDR1 SGHRS, CDR2 YFSETQ. The CDR3 consists of 15 residues. Here the CDR3 reads CASSLKGIPTDTQYF. As DNA, the CDR3 is TGCGCCAGCAGCTTGAAGGGGATCCCCACAGATACGCAGTATTTT.

The J gene is TRBJ1-2, the V gene TRBV18; 9 positions match TRBD1. The CDR3 extends over 13 amino acids. Germline CDR1 KGHSH, CDR2 LQKENI. The J segment lost 6 bases and the V segment lost 6 bases, leaving 5 bases of the junction unmatched. This chain's CDR3 is CASSERTGDGYTF. The CDR3 DNA reads as TGTGCCAGCTCGGAGAGGACAGGGGATGGCTACACCTTC.

The J gene is TRBJ2-7, the V gene TRBV6-5; 7 bases are a match to TRBD1. The ends lost 6 bases at V and 3 bases at J; junction bases unmatched: 5. Looked up from germline, CDR1 is MNHEY and CDR2 is SVGAGI. This CDR3 has 13 residues. CDR3 loop: CASSQTGDYEQYF. CDR3 nucleotide sequence: TGTGCCAGCAGCCAAACAGGGGACTACGAGCAGTACTTC.

The chain couples TRBV7-2 to TRBJ1-2, with a tentative D call TRBD1 (6 bases). Deletions cut 1 base from V and 3 bases from J, with 9 bases between. CDR1 and CDR2 (germline): SGHTA, FQGNSA. The CDR3 runs 14 residues. The CDR3 sequence is CASSLEQGYYGYTF. CDR3 DNA: TGTGCCAGCAGCTTAGAGCAGGGGTACTATGGCTACACCTTC.

This chain uses TRBV20-1 with TRBJ1-1; D gene unclear. Per the germline V gene, CDR1 is DFQATT and CDR2 is SNEGSKA (reference sequence). This CDR3 contains 12 residues. V was trimmed by 3 bases and J by 5 bases, leaving 10 bases between them. CDR3 coding DNA: TGCAGTGCTAGTAAGAGGGTAACTGAAGCTTTCTTT. This gives the protein CSASKRVTEAFF.

DNA for the CDR3: TGCAGCGTTGGGGGAGGGGAAAGAAACGAGCAGTACTTC. Protein product: CSVGGGERNEQYF. The gene calls are TRBV29-1 and TRBJ2-7, with TRBD2 matching 7 bases. CDR1 and CDR2 (germline): SQVTM, ANQGSEA. Trimming removed 4 bases from V and 5 bases from J; junction bases left unmatched: 8. The length of the CDR3 is 13 residues.

The chain links TRBV10-3 to TRBJ1-2; D possibly corresponds to TRBD1 (6 bases). V was pared by 0 bases and J by 4 bases, with 12 bases between. Germline CDR1 is ENHRY and CDR2 is SYGVKD. The CDR3 is 15 residues long. Here the CDR3 DNA reads TGTGCCATCAGTGAGTCCCGGGACACCCTCTATGGCTACACCTTC. It yields the protein CAISESRDTLYGYTF.

The rearrangement uses TRBV7-8 and TRBJ2-1, with 10 bases matching TRBD1. V gave up 5 bases and J gave up 8 bases; unmatched junction bases: 12. The CDR3 extends over 16 amino acids. From germline, CDR1 is SGHVS and CDR2 FQNEAQ. The DNA for the CDR3 is TGTGCCAGCAGCCTCCTCCGGGACAGGGGTTTTGATGAGCAGTTCTTC. It yields the protein CASSLLRDRGFDEQFF.

The gene calls are TRBV28 and TRBJ1-5, with a tentative D call TRBD1 (6 bases). This CDR3 has 14 amino acids. Germline CDR1 and CDR2: MDHEN and SYDVKM. V was clipped by 2 bases and J by 6 bases, with 11 bases between them. In DNA form, the CDR3 reads TGTGCCAGCAGTTTAGCGGGGGCAGGTCAGCCCCAGCATTTT. Encoded protein: CASSLAGAGQPQHF.

This chain uses TRBV11-1 with TRBJ2-7; the match to TRBD1 covers 11 bases. The germline CDR1 and CDR2 sequences are SGHAT and FQDESV (reference sequence). V shed 3 bases and J 3 bases; nucleotides not matched to a gene: 4. The CDR3 extends over 15 amino acids. CDR3 residues: CASSLGTGGNYEQYF. For the CDR3, the DNA is TGTGCCAGCAGCTTGGGGACAGGGGGGAACTACGAGCAGTACTTC.

This sequence joins TRBV9 and TRBJ2-5; 9 positions agree with TRBD1. The germline gives CDR1 SGDLS, CDR2 YYNGEE. The CDR3 sequence is 14 residues long. J was trimmed by 5 bases and V by 6 bases; bases with no gene match: 8. The CDR3 nucleotides are TGTGCCAGCACCTCGGGACAGGGAACGGAGACCCAGTACTTC. It yields the protein CASTSGQGTETQYF.

The chain couples TRBV19 to TRBJ1-6; 8 bases are shared with TRBD1. This CDR3 is built from 15 residues. Trimming cost V 2 bases and J 7 bases; bases outside gene matches: 4. The germline V gene has CDR1 LNHDA and CDR2 SQIVND (reference sequence). CDR3 nucleotide sequence: TGTGCCAGTAGTATACTGGACAGGGTAAATTCACCCCTCCACTTT. It is translated as CASSILDRVNSPLHF.

This chain links TRBV2 with TRBJ2-7, with 8 bases that match TRBD1. V dropped 4 bases and J dropped 3; count of bases not matched to a gene: 5. This CDR3 is 14 amino acids long. Germline CDR1 is SNHLY and CDR2 is FYNNEI. As DNA, the CDR3 is TGTGCCAGCAGTGGGACAGGGACCCGCTACGAGCAGTACTTC. It codes for CASSGTGTRYEQYF.

V gene TRBV19 combines with J gene TRBJ1-1; 11 bases agree with TRBD1. V shed 4 bases and J 4 bases; nucleotides not matched to a gene: 5. Looked up from germline, CDR1 is LNHDA and CDR2 is SQIVND (reference sequence). The CDR3 has 15 amino acids. The DNA for the CDR3 is TGTGCCAGTAGTACCGGGGGGACAGGGGGCACTGAAGCTTTCTTT. Translation gives CASSTGGTGGTEAFF.

Here the CDR3 reads CASSVATAGELFF. DNA for the CDR3: TGTGCCAGCAGCGTAGCTACGGCCGGGGAGCTGTTTTTT. The rearrangement uses TRBV9 and TRBJ2-2; D not certain. V was clipped by 0 bases and J by 6 bases, with 6 bases between them. Looked up from germline, CDR1 is SGDLS and CDR2 is YYNGEE. The CDR3 consists of 13 residues.